This entry lists 9 T cell receptor beta chains sequenced from one sample in a study of T cell responses to AZD1222 COVID-19 vaccine (dated by TCRdb to about 2021). Library construction relied on the immunoSEQ multiplex PCR assay. Imported from immuneACCESS, the table was reduced by TCRdb to in-frame sequences with V and J called. These copies leave out some clones; in studies compared against another copy, an unresolved V gene accounts for under half, and the cause of the remainder is not known. Across this sample there are just under 150,000 clones, with about 86% seen only once. Less than 6% of the sample belongs to the ten largest clones. The intended sense of this specimen's time point label: about 28 days (+/-7) after the second vaccine dose. This specimen consisted of peripheral blood, obtained 28 days after the second AZD1222 dose. These receptors came from an adult who received the AZD1222 COVID-19 vaccine.

The chain has TRBV9 and TRBJ2-5, with D possibly matching TRBD1 (5 bases). CDR1 and CDR2 from the germline V gene are SGDLS and YYNGEE. The CDR3 sequence is 18 residues long. With 0 bases removed from V and 1 base from J, the gap between germline ends came to 19 bases. The CDR3 is CASSVDRSQGWAQETQYF. CDR3 nucleotides: TGTGCCAGCAGCGTAGATCGGAGCCAGGGTTGGGCCCAAGAGACCCAGTACTTC.

The V and J genes are TRBV15 and TRBJ2-1; the match to TRBD2 covers 10 bases. CDR3 length: 16 residues. Germline CDR1 and CDR2: LNHNV and YYDKDF (reference sequence). J was trimmed by 2 bases and V by 3 bases; bases with no gene match: 4. The CDR3 reads CATSRGSGGAYNEQFF. The CDR3 DNA is TGTGCCACCAGCAGGGGGAGCGGGGGGGCCTACAATGAGCAGTTCTTC.

The genes are TRBV10-3 and TRBJ2-2; D may be TRBD1 (5 bases). The length of the CDR3 is 15 residues. Trimming stripped 4 bases from V and 8 bases from J, with 17 bases between. Germline-derived CDR1 and CDR2 are ENHRY and SYGVKD. For the CDR3, the DNA is TGTGCCATCAGTGTCGGCAGGGTTGACCGTGGGGAGCTGTTTTTT. Protein sequence: CAISVGRVDRGELFF.

The rearrangement links TRBV19 to TRBJ2-1, with 9 bases matching TRBD2. Germline CDR1 reads LNHDA; CDR2 reads SQIVND (reference sequence). The CDR3 contains 16 residues. V gave up 2 bases and J gave up 0 bases; unmatched junction bases: 2. The CDR3, as DNA: TGTGCCAGTAGTATAAATAGCGGGAGCTCCTACAATGAGCAGTTCTTC. It yields the protein CASSINSGSSYNEQFF.

V is TRBV30 and J is TRBJ2-5, with TRBD1 matching 9 bases. This CDR3 contains 13 residues. From germline, CDR1 is GTSNPN and CDR2 SVGIG (reference sequence). Unmatched junction bases numbered 8, after V lost 5 bases and J lost 7 bases. The CDR3 sequence: CAWGTGLEGTQYF. The CDR3 DNA is TGTGCCTGGGGGACAGGGCTGGAGGGGACCCAGTACTTC. Drawing the rest from reference TRBV30 and TRBJ2-5, the complete variable domain is SQTIHQWPATLVQPVGSPLSLECTVEGTSNPNLYWYRQAAGRGLQLLFYSVGIGQISSEVPQNLSASRPQDRQFILSSKKLLLSDSGFYLCAWGTGLEGTQYFGPGTRLLVL.

The chain carries TRBV6-5 and TRBJ1-5; unclear D gene. V was clipped by 5 bases and J by 3 bases, with 11 bases between them. This CDR3 contains 14 residues. Germline V gene sequence: CDR1 MNHEY, CDR2 SVGAGI. This CDR3 reads CASSPPGVNQPQHF. CDR3 bases: TGTGCCAGCAGTCCCCCGGGAGTCAATCAGCCCCAGCATTTT.

The rearrangement uses TRBV12-3 or TRBV12-4 and TRBJ1-2; D is unclear. Trimming pared 5 bases from V and 3 bases from J, leaving 10 bases between. The CDR3 has 13 residues. CDR3 sequence: CASSVRSYYGYTF. Here the CDR3 DNA reads TGTGCCAGCAGTGTCCGGTCATACTATGGCTACACCTTC.

In this sample, this clone turned up a few times. The chain combines TRBV5-1 with TRBJ2-7; no definite D call. Germline loops: CDR1 SGHRS, CDR2 YFSETQ. This CDR3 is 13 amino acids long. V lost 4 bases and J 2 bases, leaving 10 bases between the germline ends. The CDR3 protein is CASSTRSAYEQYF. DNA of the CDR3: TGCGCCAGCAGCACCAGGAGCGCCTACGAGCAGTACTTC.

This clone was observed a few times. The chain carries TRBV27 and TRBJ2-1; D is unresolved. V gave up 4 bases and J gave up 8 bases, with 9 bases separating them. Germline CDR1 reads MNHEY; CDR2 reads SMNVEV (reference sequence). The CDR3 sequence is 12 residues long. The chain's CDR3 is CASSSPPDEQFF. The CDR3 DNA reads as TGTGCCAGCAGTTCTCCCCCCGATGAGCAGTTCTTC.